This TCR beta chain was captured in a study of blood T cells in healthy people across ages. Turning to this clonotype: Its antigen remains unknown.

Study conclusions and caveats: Strong correlation existed between TCR beta diversity and naive T cell percentage. Observed TCR beta diversity per million T cells went down as age went up. This fall followed a roughly linear course with age.

Through a sample-barcoded 5' primer and a J-beta primer mix, a second PCR was run for roughly 7 to 11 cycles. Each CDR3 protein gets one entry after TCRdb re-called the 5' RACE reads with MiXCR. The sample holds roughly 2 million distinct CDR3 sequences; around half are singletons and the top ten take approximately 2%. CDR3 size: 14 residues. The ends were cut back, 5 bases at V and 5 bases at J, with 15 bases in the middle. Sequencing was done on a sample of blood. The V and J genes are TRBV12-3 or TRBV12-4 and TRBJ1-2; possible D gene TRBD1, 6 bases. This TCR derives from a woman aged 40-49 years in good health. CDR3 amino acids: CASSRAQGVYGYTF. For the CDR3, the DNA is TGTGCCAGCAGTCGGGCACAGGGTGTTTATGGCTACACCTTC.